This T cell receptor beta chain was observed in a study of blood T cell repertoires in COVID-19. CDR3 size: 14 residues. The V gene lost 4 bases and the J gene lost 0 bases, with 8 bases spanning the gap. CDR1 is SGDLS, CDR2 YYNGEE, per germline. The method was immunoSEQ multiplex PCR; TCRdb's version includes in-frame clones alone and lacks a portion of them. Seen here are under 450,000 clones, 70% to 90% observed once, and the top ten hold around 13%. V and J are TRBV9 and TRBJ2-1; D unresolved. Sequencing was done on a sample of peripheral blood. This TCR came from a woman aged 45-59 years with COVID-19, enrolled during active disease. The CDR3 sequence: CASSIAYSYNEQFF. CDR3 in DNA: TGTGCCAGCAGCATAGCTTACTCCTACAATGAGCAGTTCTTC. The full variable domain, completed using reference TRBV9 and TRBJ2-1, is DSGVTQTPKHLITATGQRVTLRCSPRSGDLSVYWYQQSLDQGLQFLIQYYNGEERAKGNILERFSAQQFPDLHSELNLSSLELGDSALYFCASSIAYSYNEQFFGPGTRLTVL.